This TCR beta chain was identified during a study of T cell changes during pregnancy in multiple sclerosis. The CDR3 sequence is 16 residues long. V dropped 5 bases and J dropped 4; count of bases not matched to a gene: 11. Germline V lookup: CDR1 SGHTA, CDR2 FQGTGA. Sequencing was performed with immunoSEQ multiplex PCR; in TCRdb, only in-frame clones are kept and a portion is missing. The repertoire holds about 66,000 clones, with more than 85% as singletons. The chain employs TRBV7-3 and TRBJ2-5; 9 bases align to TRBD1. The sequence was obtained from a female donor with multiple sclerosis, enrolled in a pregnancy study. Sequenced material: CD8+ T cells from peripheral blood mononuclear cells, taken before pregnancy. The CDR3 nucleotides are TGTGCCAGCAGCCCTGGGACAGGGTCGGGGGGAGAGACCCAGTACTTC. Amino acid sequence: CASSPGTGSGGETQYF. Complete variable domain (other parts from reference TRBV7-3 and TRBJ2-5): GAGVSQTPSNKVTEKGKYVELRCDPISGHTALYWYRQSLGQGPEFLIYFQGTGAADDSGLPNDRFFAVRPEGSVSTLKIQRTERGDSAVYLCASSPGTGSGGETQYFGPGTRLLVL.